This T cell receptor beta chain was sequenced in a study of graft-versus-host responses after intestinal transplantation. Germline CDR1 is MDHEN and CDR2 is SYDVKM. Deletions cut 3 bases from V and 12 bases from J, with 11 bases between. The CDR3 sequence is 12 residues long. TCRdb's table, derived via immunoSEQ multiplex PCR, lists solely in-frame clones and lacks some. This repertoire shows approximately 100,000 clones, about 84% found once; its top ten account for approximately 1.5%. The receptor comes from a human patient who received an intestinal transplant, so some T cells may come from the graft donor. The material sequenced was PBMCs, taken 255 days after intestinal transplant. The V call is TRBV28, the J call TRBJ1-4, with a tentative D call TRBD1 (5 bases). In DNA, the CDR3 is TGTGCCAGCAGTTTTTTTGGGACGGAACTGTTTTTT. This encodes CASSFFGTELFF. Looking up the rest from reference TRBV28 and TRBJ1-4 gives the full variable domain: DVKVTQSSRYLVKRTGEKVFLECVQDMDHENMFWYRQDPGLGLRLIYFSYDVKMKEKGDIPEGYSVSREKKERFSLILESASTNQTSMYLCASSFFGTELFFGSGTQLSVL.